Listed here are 19 T cell receptor beta chains from one sample, sequenced in a study of T cell responses to AZD1222 COVID-19 vaccine. Measured with immunoSEQ multiplex PCR; TCRdb has only the in-frame clones, and not every one. The sample has roughly 180,000 clones; 94% are singletons. The material was peripheral blood, obtained 28 days after the second AZD1222 dose. The receptors come from an adult who received the AZD1222 COVID-19 vaccine.

This chain connects TRBV29-1 to TRBJ2-1, with D possibly being TRBD1 or TRBD2 (5 bases each). The V end was cut by 7 bases, the J end by 10 bases, with 11 bases between. Germline V gene lookup returns CDR1 SQVTM and CDR2 ANQGSEA. CDR3 length: 10 residues. The CDR3 is CSATEGEQFF. Written as DNA, the CDR3 is TGCAGCGCCACCGAGGGGGAGCAGTTCTTC.

This chain joins TRBV7-9 and TRBJ1-1; TRBD1 might be the D (5 bases). CDR3 length equals 15 residues. Germline V CDR1 and CDR2: SEHNR, FQNEAQ (reference sequence). Trimming removed 5 bases at V and 4 bases at J, with 17 bases between. The CDR3 is CASSPVQGRTTEAFF. The CDR3 region has the DNA TGTGCCAGCAGCCCGGTCCAGGGCAGGACCACTGAAGCTTTCTTT.

This clone appeared a single time. The chain carries TRBV28 and TRBJ1-2, with D possibly matching TRBD1 (5 bases). The CDR3 length is 15 residues. The V gene lost 5 bases and the J gene lost 3 bases, with 16 bases spanning the gap. In germline, CDR1 is MDHEN, CDR2 SYDVKM. CDR3 sequence (DNA): TGTGCCAGCAGTCAACTGCAAGGGGTGGACTATGGCTACACCTTC. The encoded protein is CASSQLQGVDYGYTF.

The chain joins TRBV20-1 to TRBJ2-7; no definite D call. V lost 1 base and J 5 bases, leaving 6 bases between the germline ends. The CDR3 extends over 11 amino acids. Germline CDR1 and CDR2: DFQATT and SNEGSKA (reference sequence). As DNA, the CDR3 is TGCAGTGCTAGAGTCAGTCACGAGCAGTACTTC. It is translated as CSARVSHEQYF.

The CDR3 DNA reads as TGTGCCAGCAGCCTCTACACAGATACGCAGTATTTT. This codes for CASSLYTDTQYF. The chain couples TRBV7-6 to TRBJ2-3, with unresolved D. CDR3 size: 12 residues. The ends were cut back, 5 bases at V and 2 bases at J, with 5 bases in the middle. The germline V gene encodes CDR1 SGHVS and CDR2 FNYEAQ. Complete variable domain (other parts from reference TRBV7-6 and TRBJ2-3): GAGVSQSPRYKVTKRGQDVALRCDPISGHVSLYWYRQALGQGPEFLTYFNYEAQQDKSGLPNDRFSAERPEGSISTLTIQRTEQRDSAMYRCASSLYTDTQYFGPGTRLTVL.

The chain recombines TRBV7-6 with TRBJ2-5, with TRBD1 matching over 11 bases. Germline CDR1 is SGHVS and CDR2 is FNYEAQ. V was clipped by 5 bases and J by 5 bases; unmatched bases: 10. The CDR3 runs to 16 residues. The CDR3 sequence: CASSQTPGQGGETQYF. The CDR3 nucleotides read TGTGCCAGCAGCCAAACCCCGGGACAGGGGGGGGAGACCCAGTACTTC.

V usage is TRBV12-3 or TRBV12-4 and J usage is TRBJ1-4; no clear D. This CDR3 has 13 amino acids. V lost 2 bases, J lost 6 bases, and 7 bases lay in between. CDR3 loop: CASSLRRDEKLFF. Here the CDR3 DNA reads TGTGCCAGCAGTTTAAGACGAGATGAAAAACTGTTTTTT.

V is TRBV10-3 and J is TRBJ2-4, with 7 bases fitting TRBD1. J gave up 4 bases and V 0 bases, and 12 bases lay outside the gene matches. The CDR3 is 18 residues long. Germline V gene lookup returns CDR1 ENHRY and CDR2 SYGVKD. The CDR3 region is CAISESRLLDRSKNIQYF. The CDR3 DNA is TGTGCCATCAGTGAGTCGAGACTACTGGACAGGTCTAAAAACATTCAGTACTTC.

About this clone: The sample has other DNA sequences that encode this CDR3 too. The chain uses TRBV12-3 or TRBV12-4 and TRBJ1-4; D unclear. The CDR3 sequence is 13 residues long. V lost 3 bases and J 4 bases, leaving 6 bases between the germline ends. The CDR3 is CASSFSGNEKLFF. The CDR3 bases are TGTGCCAGCAGTTTTTCGGGTAATGAAAAACTGTTTTTT.

The chain couples TRBV28 to TRBJ1-5; D gene ambiguous. Between the trimmed V and J ends, which lost 5 bases and 0 bases, there was a span of 8 bases. The CDR3 covers 14 residues. Germline assignment: CDR1 MDHEN and CDR2 SYDVKM. The CDR3 DNA reads TGTGCCAGCAGTGATCCGTATAGCAATCAGCCCCAGCATTTT. This encodes CASSDPYSNQPQHF.

This clone showed up just a few times. The chain couples TRBV13 to TRBJ2-2; D might be TRBD2 (6 bases). This CDR3 spans 17 amino acids. Trimming took off 3 bases at V and 4 bases at J, with 18 bases between the two ends. CDR1 PRHDT and CDR2 FYEKMQ come from the germline V gene (reference sequence). The CDR3 DNA reads TGTGCCAGCAGCTTGAGGACTACACACCTGAGCACCGGGGAGCTGTTTTTT. Residues: CASSLRTTHLSTGELFF. Combining the CDR3 with reference TRBV13 and TRBJ2-2 gives the whole variable domain AAGVIQSPRHLIKEKRETATLKCYPIPRHDTVYWYQQGPGQDPQFLISFYEKMQSDKGSIPDRFSAQQFSDYHSELNMSSLELGDSALYFCASSLRTTHLSTGELFFGEGSRLTVL.

The V call is TRBV19, the J call TRBJ2-5; 11 bases are a match to TRBD2. Trimming at V came to 9 bases and at J to 5 bases, leaving 8 bases not matched to a gene. CDR1 and CDR2 (germline): LNHDA, SQIVND (reference sequence). CDR3 length: 14 amino acids. CDR3: CARLAGGPDETQYF. CDR3 nucleotide sequence: TGTGCCAGATTAGCGGGAGGGCCCGATGAGACCCAGTACTTC.

This sequence joins TRBV6-1 and TRBJ1-2; 7 bases map to TRBD1. CDR1 is MNHNS and CDR2 is SASEGT in the germline V gene. The junction had 3 bases not matched to a gene; V was cut back by 2 bases and J by 3 bases. This CDR3 is 14 amino acids long. This CDR3 reads CASSENRGHYGYTF. CDR3 nucleotide sequence: TGTGCCAGCAGTGAAAACAGGGGACACTATGGCTACACCTTC.

The chain couples TRBV6-5 to TRBJ2-2; the D gene is possibly TRBD1 (5 bases). Germline V gene lookup returns CDR1 MNHEY and CDR2 SVGAGI. CDR3 size: 16 residues. The V end was cut by 0 bases, the J end by 2 bases, with 10 bases between. The CDR3 nucleotides are TGTGCCAGCAGTTACTCGGGGCCTAGAAACACCGGGGAGCTGTTTTTT. Its protein product is CASSYSGPRNTGELFF.

With respect to this clone: This specimen includes other DNA sequences encoding the same CDR3. The chain employs TRBV9 and TRBJ2-2, with 7 bases lining up with TRBD2. Germline V gene lookup returns CDR1 SGDLS and CDR2 YYNGEE. The CDR3 consists of 18 residues. The V gene end was trimmed by 3 bases and the J gene end by 0 bases; junction bases not matched to a gene: 11. The CDR3 DNA reads as TGTGCCAGCAGCGCATTTGGGGCGGGAGAGTCGAACACCGGGGAGCTGTTTTTT. Translation: CASSAFGAGESNTGELFF.

The chain has TRBV5-1 and TRBJ1-6; the D gene is possibly TRBD1 (6 bases). Trimming removed 5 bases from V and 7 bases from J, with 16 bases in between. The CDR3 has 15 amino acids. Germline V gene lookup returns CDR1 SGHRS and CDR2 YFSETQ. This CDR3 reads CASRSTDSRNSPLHF. In DNA form, the CDR3 reads TGCGCCAGCAGATCCACGGACAGCCGCAATTCACCCCTCCACTTT.

In its sample, this clone was seen once. V gene TRBV6-5 combines with J gene TRBJ1-3; D gene ambiguous. CDR3 length equals 12 residues. Germline lookup yields CDR1 MNHEY and CDR2 SVGAGI. The V end was cut by 8 bases, the J end by 0 bases, with 5 bases between. In nucleotides, the CDR3 is TGTGCCAGCCAGAACTCTGGAAACACCATATATTTT. Protein product: CASQNSGNTIYF.

The rearrangement links TRBV6-6 to TRBJ2-5, with D maybe TRBD1 (6 bases). V was pared by 5 bases and J by 7 bases, with 17 bases between. This CDR3 region has 14 residues. From germline, CDR1 is MNHNY and CDR2 SVGAGI (reference sequence). The CDR3 is CASSVPGTPRTQYF. The CDR3 region has the DNA TGTGCCAGCAGTGTCCCCGGGACACCAAGGACCCAGTACTTC.

The rearrangement joins TRBV5-4 to TRBJ1-1; D ambiguous. Trimming pared 4 bases from V and 1 base from J, leaving 14 bases between. This CDR3 contains 15 residues. CDR1 and CDR2 (germline): SGHNT, YYREEE (reference sequence). The CDR3 DNA sequence: TGTGCCAGCAGCCATCCCCCAGACCAGAACACTGAAGCTTTCTTT. Protein sequence: CASSHPPDQNTEAFF.